This is a list of T cell receptor beta chains from one sample in a study of OX40 agonist ivuxolimab in advanced cancers. Produced via immunoSEQ multiplex PCR; TCRdb's table is partial and in-frame only. The sample includes more than 45,000 clones, 70% to 90% of them seen just once. The sample consisted of CD4+ or CD8+ T cells sorted from blood, taken in a trial of the OX40 agonist ivuxolimab. These receptors came from an adult with an advanced solid tumor such as melanoma, head and neck, liver or kidney cancer. The CDR3 runs from the conserved cysteine through the conserved F or W. The order of the fields is J gene, clone size, V gene, D gene, CDR3 protein, CDR3 DNA. A D gene is named only where the DNA matches it firmly. Clone size is stated in some rows and not others, as once, few, many or a class when expanded.

TRBJ1-5 - TRBV4-1 - CASSQAGQGGQPQHF TGCGCCAGCAGCCAAGCCGGGCAGGGCGGTCAGCCCCAGCATTTT
TRBJ2-1 - TRBV5-4 TRBD1 CASSRDSYNEQFF TGTGCCAGCAGTCGGGACAGTTACAATGAGCAGTTCTTC
TRBJ1-5 - TRBV4-1 - CASSLQGTSNQPQHF TGCGCCAGCAGCCTTCAGGGGACTAGCAATCAGCCCCAGCATTTT
TRBJ1-5 - TRBV19 - CASSYGTTTSNQPQHF TGTGCCAGTAGTTACGGGACAACTACGAGCAATCAGCCCCAGCATTTT
TRBJ2-2 - TRBV1 - CTSSHRDSAPNTGELFF TGCACCAGCAGCCACCGGGACTCGGCACCGAACACCGGGGAGCTGTTTTTT
TRBJ1-3 few TRBV5-4 TRBD1 CASSSDRGTGNTIYF TGTGCCAGCAGCTCTGACAGGGGTACTGGAAACACCATATATTTT
TRBJ2-7 - TRBV10-3 - CAISESLSGLSYEQYF TGTGCCATCAGTGAGTCCCTTTCTGGGTTATCCTACGAGCAGTACTTC
TRBJ2-5 - TRBV15 - CATSPSAGIGETQYF TGTGCCACCAGCCCGTCCGCAGGGATCGGAGAGACCCAGTACTTC
TRBJ2-3 - TRBV6-6 TRBD2 CASSPGVLAGTDTQYF TGTGCCAGCAGTCCTGGAGTACTAGCGGGCACCGATACGCAGTATTTT
TRBJ1-2 - TRBV27 - CASSLSADHGYTF TGTGCCAGCAGTTTAAGTGCGGACCATGGCTACACCTTC
TRBJ1-2 - TRBV28 - CASSLGQIYGYTF TGTGCCAGCAGTTTAGGGCAGATCTATGGCTACACCTTC
TRBJ2-7 - TRBV6-5 - CASRTLGTSYYEQYF TGTGCCAGCAGAACACTCGGGACTTCCTACTACGAGCAGTACTTC
TRBJ1-5 - TRBV6-4 - CASSNSQWARNQPQHF TGTGCCAGCAGTAACTCCCAGTGGGCCAGAAATCAGCCCCAGCATTTT
TRBJ2-7 - TRBV4-3 - CASSQEATDSHEQYF TGCGCCAGCAGCCAAGAAGCGACGGATAGCCACGAGCAGTACTTC
TRBJ1-1 - TRBV27 - CASTTGNTEAFF TGTGCCAGTACGACAGGGAACACTGAAGCTTTCTTT
TRBJ2-5 - TRBV5-5 TRBD2 CASSLWLAGGGETQYF TGTGCCAGCAGCTTGTGGCTAGCGGGAGGGGGAGAGACCCAGTACTTC
TRBJ2-1 once TRBV5-5 TRBD1 CASRTGGRVSYNEQFF TGTGCCAGCAGGACAGGGGGGCGGGTCTCCTACAATGAGCAGTTCTTC
TRBJ1-5 few TRBV6-1 - CASTKRDDQPQHF TGTGCCAGCACGAAGAGGGATGATCAGCCCCAGCATTTT
TRBJ2-7 - TRBV5-1 TRBD2 CASSLVVAGREQYF TGCGCCAGCAGCCTTGTGGTAGCGGGGAGGGAGCAGTACTTC
TRBJ2-7 - TRBV11-2 - CASSLDGQGAVNEQYF TGTGCCAGCAGCTTAGACGGGCAGGGTGCGGTAAACGAGCAGTACTTC
TRBJ2-7 - TRBV28 - CASSASGGPPYEQYF TGTGCCAGCAGTGCCTCAGGGGGGCCACCCTACGAGCAGTACTTC
TRBJ1-5 - TRBV6-1 TRBD1 CASSERQGAWPQHF TGTGCCAGCAGTGAAAGACAGGGGGCATGGCCCCAGCATTTT
TRBJ1-1 - TRBV28 - CASSLLLGSVGNTEAFF TGTGCCAGCAGTTTATTGCTCGGGTCGGTGGGGAACACTGAAGCTTTCTTT